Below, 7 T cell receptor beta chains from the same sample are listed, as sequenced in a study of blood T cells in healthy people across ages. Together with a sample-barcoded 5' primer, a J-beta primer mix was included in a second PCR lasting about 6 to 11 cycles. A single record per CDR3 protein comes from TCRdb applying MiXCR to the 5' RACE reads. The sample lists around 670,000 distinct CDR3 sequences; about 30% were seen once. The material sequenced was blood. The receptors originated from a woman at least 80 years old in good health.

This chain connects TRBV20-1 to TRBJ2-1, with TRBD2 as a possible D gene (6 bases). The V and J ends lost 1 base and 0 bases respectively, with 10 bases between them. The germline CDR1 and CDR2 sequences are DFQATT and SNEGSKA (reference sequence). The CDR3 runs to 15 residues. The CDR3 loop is CSARGVGGSYNEQFF. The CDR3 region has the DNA TGCAGTGCTAGAGGTGTGGGGGGCTCCTACAATGAGCAGTTCTTC.

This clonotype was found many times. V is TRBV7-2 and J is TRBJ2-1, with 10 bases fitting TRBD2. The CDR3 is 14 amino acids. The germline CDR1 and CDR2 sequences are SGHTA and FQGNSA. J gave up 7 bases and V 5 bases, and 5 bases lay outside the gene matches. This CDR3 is CASSRSGGVNEQFF. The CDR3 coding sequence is TGTGCCAGCAGCAGAAGCGGGGGGGTAAATGAGCAGTTCTTC.

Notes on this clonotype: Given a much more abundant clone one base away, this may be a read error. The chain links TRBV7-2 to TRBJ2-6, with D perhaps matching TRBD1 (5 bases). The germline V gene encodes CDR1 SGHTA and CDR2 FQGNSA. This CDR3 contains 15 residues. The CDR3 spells CASSSRLSGANVRTF. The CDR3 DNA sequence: TGTGCCAGCAGCTCCAGGTTGTCTGGGGCCAACGTCCGGACTTTC.

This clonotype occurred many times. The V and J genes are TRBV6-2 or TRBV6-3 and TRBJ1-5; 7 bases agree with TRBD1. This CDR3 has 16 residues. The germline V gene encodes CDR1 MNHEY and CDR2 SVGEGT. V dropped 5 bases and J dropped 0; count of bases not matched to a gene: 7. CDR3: CASSPRDRFSNQPQHF. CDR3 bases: TGTGCCAGCAGTCCTCGGGACAGATTTAGCAATCAGCCCCAGCATTTT.

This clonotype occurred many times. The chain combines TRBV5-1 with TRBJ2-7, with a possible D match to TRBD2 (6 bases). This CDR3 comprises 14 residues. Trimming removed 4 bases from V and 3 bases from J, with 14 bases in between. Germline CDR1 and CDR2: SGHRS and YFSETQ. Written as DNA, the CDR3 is TGCGCCAGCAGCCCGGCCGGGGAGGTCTACGAGCAGTACTTC. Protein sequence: CASSPAGEVYEQYF.

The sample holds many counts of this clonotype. CDR3 bases: TGTGCCAGCAGTTTGGTTGGGACGGCGCAAGGCTACACCTTC. Protein product: CASSLVGTAQGYTF. The chain is built from TRBV6-2 or TRBV6-3 and TRBJ1-2, with D tentatively TRBD1 (5 bases). Trimming removed 4 bases at V and 8 bases at J, with 17 bases between. The germline gives CDR1 MNHEY, CDR2 SVGEGT. CDR3 size: 14 residues.

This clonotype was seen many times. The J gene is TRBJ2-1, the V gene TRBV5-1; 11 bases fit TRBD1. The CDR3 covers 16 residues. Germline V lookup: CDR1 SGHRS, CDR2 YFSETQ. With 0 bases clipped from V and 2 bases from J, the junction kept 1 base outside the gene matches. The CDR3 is CASSLAGQGAYNEQFF. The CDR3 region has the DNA TGCGCCAGCAGCTTGGCGGGACAGGGGGCCTACAATGAGCAGTTCTTC.